The table lists the clone carrying this TCR beta chain with a count of one. The antigen is not known. This entry belongs to a study of Ad26.COV2.S vaccination and SARS-CoV-2 variants. About the research overall: Donor was one of the participants in the Ad26.COV2.S arm of the COV1001 trial. Points from the study as a whole: Placebo recipients trailed vaccine recipients in spike-specific TCR breadth.

Clones were read by immunoSEQ multiplex PCR, and TCRdb kept only the in-frame ones, dropping some. The data show some 390,000 clones, about 88% seen once. Treatment described: 15 to 20 received Ad26.COV2.S at low or high dose, single or two shots; 5 received placebo; per-sample allocation not given. Sampling was done on day 63 after the first vaccine or placebo injection. Sequencing used peripheral blood, obtained in a trial of Ad26.COV2.S vaccine versus placebo. This TCR derives from a person between 18 and 65 years old who received the Ad26.COV2.S COVID-19 vaccine or a placebo.

CDR3 sequence reads: CASRSGIYNEQFF. The CDR3 region has the DNA TGTGCCAGCCGGTCGGGGATTTACAATGAGCAGTTCTTC. The J gene is TRBJ2-1, the V gene TRBV6-5; D may be TRBD2 (5 bases). V lost 8 bases and J 4 bases, leaving 12 bases between the germline ends. This CDR3 region has 13 residues. Germline V gives CDR1 MNHEY, CDR2 SVGAGI.